This section outlines one TCR beta chain sequence together with its context. Repertoires were generated with immunoSEQ multiplex PCR, while TCRdb's copy carries only in-frame clones and drops some. The sample includes approximately 24,000 clones, 87% of them seen just once. The entry originates in a study of blood T cell repertoires in COVID-19. The CDR3 totals 13 residues. Trimming removed 6 bases from V and 6 bases from J; junction bases left unmatched: 4. The specimen was peripheral blood. The V and J genes are TRBV12-3 or TRBV12-4 and TRBJ2-2; TRBD2 aligns across 7 bases. This sequence was found in a human donor with active COVID-19. The donor label of this sample is uncertain. Here the CDR3 DNA reads TGTGCCAGCAGCCAACTAGCGCCCGGGGAGCTGTTTTTT. It codes for CASSQLAPGELFF.